This TCR beta chain was identified during a study of kidney transplant recipient with SARS-CoV-2 infection. V was shortened by 5 bases and J by 5 bases, with 24 bases between the two germline ends. Germline V gene data show CDR1 as LGHDT and CDR2 as YNNKEL (reference sequence). The CDR3 sequence is 17 residues long. This clonotype showed up many times. Each CDR3 protein is one row after TCRdb ran MiXCR on the reads. The table includes approximately 240,000 distinct CDR3 sequences, less than 35% detected once. The rearrangement links TRBV3-1 to TRBJ2-5; D ambiguous. The starting material was a blood sample, obtained at baseline and around day 120 from a kidney transplant recipient. The sequence was obtained from a male patient aged 25-45 years who had COVID-19 and was a kidney transplant recipient. Some T cells may be transferred from the graft donor. Here the CDR3 reads CASSGWLPISFSETQYF. The CDR3 coding sequence is TGTGCCAGCAGCGGTTGGCTTCCCATTTCTTTCTCTGAGACCCAGTACTTC.